Below are 3 T cell receptor beta chains sequenced from a single sample in a study of post-analysis software for immune sequencing data (dated by TCRdb to about 2015). Points the paper makes about the study in general: Patients showed significantly higher frequencies than controls for about five TRBV segments, among them TRBV5-6, TRBV5-1 and TRBV20-1.

Their cognate antigens are unknown. Receptors were amplified or captured by PCR. These reads were obtained on an Illumina HiSeq 2500. Unique molecular identifiers were incorporated into TCR beta cDNA libraries to reduce PCR and sequencing biases. The raw public reads went through TCRdb reprocessing: fastp at Q25, MiXCR clone calling, in-frame beta chains kept. Duplicate CDR3 protein sequences are folded into a single record with the most common DNA and genes. The table for this sample lists some 690,000 distinct CDR3 sequences; 55% to 70% of them were counted only once. The ten largest make up about 11% of the sample. The sample consisted of blood. The receptors here all came from a girl aged 2-15 years with multiple sclerosis.

Notes on this clonotype: Sequence at one end of the junction differs from germline and may be a read error. The chain links TRBV10-1 to TRBJ2-5; D uncertain. This CDR3 spans 14 amino acids. Germline V lookup: CDR1 WNHNN, CDR2 SYGVQD (reference sequence). This chain's CDR3 is CASRESLVRETQYF. CDR3 sequence (DNA): TGCGCCAGCAGGGAGTCTTTGGTGCGGGAGACCCAGTACTTC.

This chain links TRBV7-9 with TRBJ2-7, with D tentatively TRBD1 (5 bases). CDR3 size: 14 residues. V dropped 5 bases and J dropped 2 bases, with 13 bases sitting between them. Germline V gene lookup returns CDR1 SEHNR and CDR2 FQNEAQ (reference sequence). CDR3 sequence (DNA): TGTGCCAGCAGCCCGCCGACAGTGCCCTACGAGCAGTACTTC. Protein: CASSPPTVPYEQYF.

The chain has TRBV3-1 and TRBJ2-1, with 11 bases identical to TRBD2. V shed 6 bases and J 8 bases; nucleotides not matched to a gene: 9. CDR3 length: 15 amino acids. Germline assignment: CDR1 LGHDT and CDR2 YNNKEL (reference sequence). This CDR3 reads CASSQRLAGQDEQFF. The CDR3 nucleotides read TGTGCCAGCAGTCAGAGACTAGCGGGGCAGGATGAGCAGTTCTTC.